The 21 T cell receptor beta chains below were found in one sample sequenced in a study of blood T cell repertoires in COVID-19. The table came from immunoSEQ multiplex PCR; TCRdb's copy has only in-frame clones and leaves some out. Among 90,000 to 120,000 clones listed, around 92% were seen once. The sample was peripheral blood. The receptors derive from a man aged 40-55 years with active or convalescent COVID-19.

The chain combines TRBV27 with TRBJ1-5; 7 bases fit TRBD1. The trim removed 6 bases at V and 9 bases at J, leaving 17 bases unmatched. The CDR3 is made up of 16 amino acids. CDR1 and CDR2 from the germline V gene are MNHEY and SMNVEV (reference sequence). CDR3 DNA sequence: TGTGCCAGCAGCTTGGGTAGGGGGCGCGAGGGGCGGCCCCAGCATTTT. It is translated as CASSLGRGREGRPQHF.

This clone was counted a few times. The chain couples TRBV12-3 or TRBV12-4 to TRBJ2-3; 9 nucleotides match TRBD2. Trimming removed 6 bases from V and 5 bases from J; junction bases left unmatched: 3. There are 13 residues in the CDR3. Here the CDR3 DNA reads TGTGCCAGCAGGCGGGAGGGCCAAGATACGCAGTATTTT. It encodes CASRREGQDTQYF.

The rearrangement joins TRBV7-2 to TRBJ2-3; D is perhaps TRBD2 (6 bases). From germline, CDR1 is SGHTA and CDR2 FQGNSA. The CDR3 contains 13 residues. V lost 6 bases, J lost 4 bases, and 11 bases lay in between. This CDR3 is CASSKDYSDTQYF. CDR3 nucleotide sequence: TGTGCCAGCAGTAAGGACTATTCAGATACGCAGTATTTT.

The rearrangement joins TRBV18 to TRBJ2-7; 11 bases agree with TRBD2. The CDR3 has 17 residues. V trimming: 2 bases; J trimming: 2 bases; junction bases outside the gene matches: 8. Germline values: CDR1 KGHSH, CDR2 LQKENI. CDR3 sequence: CASSPTASGRRAYEQYF. The DNA of the CDR3 is TGTGCCAGCTCACCAACGGCTAGCGGGAGGAGGGCCTACGAGCAGTACTTC.

CDR3 sequence: CAIRQAIMNTEAFF. In DNA, the CDR3 is TGTGCCATCAGACAGGCTATCATGAACACTGAAGCTTTCTTT. The chain has TRBV10-3 and TRBJ1-1; D perhaps matches TRBD1 (5 bases). CDR3 length equals 14 residues. Germline V gene data show CDR1 as ENHRY and CDR2 as SYGVKD. Trimming pared 6 bases from V and 0 bases from J, leaving 11 bases between.

The chain uses TRBV28 and TRBJ2-4; D gene ambiguous. Trimming removed 6 bases from V and 6 bases from J, with 6 bases in between. CDR3 size: 11 residues. Germline V lookup: CDR1 MDHEN, CDR2 SYDVKM. Here the CDR3 reads CASRAVNIQYF. The CDR3 region has the DNA TGTGCCAGCAGGGCGGTAAACATTCAGTACTTC.

The chain combines TRBV12-5 with TRBJ2-2, with 11 positions matching TRBD2. Germline CDR1 and CDR2: LGHNT and FRNRAP. J gave up 5 bases and V 6 bases, and 8 bases lay outside the gene matches. The CDR3 covers 16 residues. This CDR3 reads CASGSTSGSSTGELFF. In DNA form, the CDR3 reads TGTGCTAGTGGGTCCACTAGCGGGAGTTCAACCGGGGAGCTGTTTTTT.

This rearrangement joins TRBV2 to TRBJ1-2; no clear D. The germline V gene encodes CDR1 SNHLY and CDR2 FYNNEI. This CDR3 has 13 amino acids. V was clipped by 2 bases and J by 8 bases, with 12 bases between them. The CDR3 region has the DNA TGTGCCAGCAGTGAAAGGAGGAGGGAGGGCTACACCTTC. Translation gives CASSERRREGYTF.

The genes are TRBV7-2 and TRBJ1-3; D is uncertain. This CDR3 is built from 14 residues. Trimming removed 7 bases from V and 0 bases from J, with 10 bases in between. Germline V gene lookup returns CDR1 SGHTA and CDR2 FQGNSA. CDR3 in amino acids: CASMRLFSGNTIYF. CDR3 sequence (DNA): TGTGCCAGCATGAGGCTATTCTCTGGAAACACCATATATTTT.

The sample holds one count of this clone. The chain has TRBV5-1 and TRBJ2-1; no firm D call. V was cut by 0 bases and J by 1 base, with 17 bases left in between. Germline V CDR1 and CDR2: SGHRS, YFSETQ. The CDR3 spans 18 residues. This CDR3 reads CASSLGPSFDVSYNEQFF. DNA of the CDR3: TGCGCCAGCAGCTTGGGGCCCTCTTTTGATGTTTCCTACAATGAGCAGTTCTTC.

The rearrangement links TRBV7-3 to TRBJ2-3; the match to TRBD2 covers 12 bases. The CDR3 totals 17 residues. The trim removed 6 bases at V and 7 bases at J, leaving 14 bases unmatched. The germline V gene has CDR1 SGHTA and CDR2 FQGTGA. CDR3 DNA sequence: TGTGCCAGCAGGGGACCCAAGACTAGCGGGAGTTTGAATACGCAGTATTTT. It translates to CASRGPKTSGSLNTQYF.

This chain joins TRBV5-1 and TRBJ1-3; D is ambiguous. Trimming removed 0 bases at V and 2 bases at J, with 6 bases between. The germline CDR1 and CDR2 sequences are SGHRS and YFSETQ. The CDR3 runs to 14 residues. CDR3 protein: CASSLGGTGNTIYF. The CDR3 DNA is TGCGCCAGCAGCTTGGGAGGTACTGGAAACACCATATATTTT.

The gene calls are TRBV5-1 and TRBJ2-1; 11 nucleotides match TRBD2. CDR1 SGHRS and CDR2 YFSETQ come from the germline V gene. V trimming: 0 bases; J trimming: 6 bases; junction bases outside the gene matches: 2. CDR3 length equals 15 residues. The CDR3 spells CASSLELAGGNEQFF. The CDR3 region has the DNA TGCGCCAGCAGCTTGGAGCTAGCGGGAGGCAATGAGCAGTTCTTC.

There are a few counts of this clone. The chain combines TRBV27 with TRBJ2-7; TRBD2 agrees at 8 bases. Germline loops: CDR1 MNHEY, CDR2 SMNVEV (reference sequence). V was clipped by 7 bases and J by 0 bases; unmatched bases: 14. This CDR3 has 17 amino acids. CDR3 loop: CASTRASGYFSSYEQYF. The DNA of the CDR3 is TGTGCCAGCACAAGGGCTAGCGGGTACTTCAGCTCCTACGAGCAGTACTTC.

The rearrangement uses TRBV7-2 and TRBJ1-5; D is perhaps TRBD1 (5 bases). With 1 base removed from V and 1 base from J, the gap between germline ends came to 8 bases. CDR3 length: 15 residues. Per germline, CDR1 SGHTA and CDR2 FQGNSA. CDR3 in DNA: TGTGCCAGCAGCTTAGAGGGGAACAGCAATCAGCCCCAGCATTTT. Its protein is CASSLEGNSNQPQHF.

The count of this clone is one. The chain has TRBV28 and TRBJ2-7; D is undetermined. Trimming took 6 bases from V and 1 from J, leaving 13 bases between them. This CDR3 region has 14 residues. Germline assignment: CDR1 MDHEN and CDR2 SYDVKM. The CDR3 bases are TGTGCCAGCAGGCCCGTCGCAGGATCCTACGAGCAGTACTTC. Its translation is CASRPVAGSYEQYF.

This clone has a single count. This sequence joins TRBV9 and TRBJ2-7, with 8 bases identical to TRBD2. This CDR3 contains 14 residues. The V segment lost 4 bases and the J segment 3 bases; nucleotides outside the gene matches: 6. CDR1 is SGDLS and CDR2 is YYNGEE in the germline V gene. DNA of the CDR3: TGTGCCAGCAGCCCCGTCCTAGCGGGCTACGAGCAGTACTTC. The encoded protein is CASSPVLAGYEQYF.

The chain uses TRBV7-2 and TRBJ2-7; TRBD1 matches 9 bases. The CDR3 is 17 amino acids. The trim removed 5 bases at V and 5 bases at J, leaving 16 bases unmatched. Looked up from germline, CDR1 is SGHTA and CDR2 is FQGNSA. The CDR3 nucleotides are TGTGCCAGCAGCATGACACAGACCGGGACAGGGTTCGACGAGCAGTACTTC. Translating gives CASSMTQTGTGFDEQYF.

The chain carries TRBV7-2 and TRBJ2-1, with a tentative D call TRBD2 (6 bases). The CDR3 is 18 amino acids. The germline gives CDR1 SGHTA, CDR2 FQGNSA. The V gene lost 2 bases and the J gene lost 4 bases, with 21 bases spanning the gap. CDR3 loop: CASSLIGGRLPIYNEQFF. CDR3 DNA sequence: TGTGCCAGCAGCTTAATCGGGGGTCGCCTCCCAATTTACAATGAGCAGTTCTTC.

The V call is TRBV4-3, the J call TRBJ2-7; D remains ambiguous. V was shortened by 0 bases and J by 1 base, with 10 bases between the two germline ends. Looked up from germline, CDR1 is LGHNA and CDR2 is YSLEER. This CDR3 has 15 residues. CDR3 bases: TGCGCCAGCAGCCAAGATGGTAGAGAATCCTACGAGCAGTACTTC. Its translation is CASSQDGRESYEQYF.

This chain uses TRBV30 with TRBJ1-6, with a weak D call TRBD1 (6 bases). Germline CDR1 reads GTSNPN; CDR2 reads SVGIG (reference sequence). The CDR3 has 12 residues. The V end was cut by 8 bases, the J end by 8 bases, with 13 bases between. CDR3 residues: CAGRGADSPLHF. As DNA, the CDR3 is TGTGCCGGCCGGGGGGCCGATTCACCCCTCCACTTT. The variable domain in full, with the rest retrieved from reference TRBV30 and TRBJ1-6, is SQTIHQWPATLVQPVGSPLSLECTVEGTSNPNLYWYRQAAGRGLQLLFYSVGIGQISSEVPQNLSASRPQDRQFILSSKKLLLSDSGFYLCAGRGADSPLHFGNGTRLTVT.